Sequencing of this T cell receptor beta chain was carried out in a study of T cell responses to AZD1222 COVID-19 vaccine. General observations from the study: Elevations in Spike-specific TCR breadth and depth followed administration of two AZD1222 doses. Baseline serostatus was positive in only six or seven AZD1222 recipients. Donors were largely white British and mainly female; clonal diversity was possibly underestimated. Among vaccine-associated CD4 TCRs, coverage spanned spike, with dominance at 160-218 and 743-854.

A note on this clone: Its target is unknown.

Profiling relied on immunoSEQ multiplex PCR, and the TCRdb table lists in-frame clones only, not all of them. The table includes over 130,000 clones, 89% detected once. This clonotype was obtained from an adult in good health. The specimen comprised peripheral blood, sampled on day 0 of AZD1222 vaccination.

CDR3 region: CSVDYLGVNTEAFF. CDR3 nucleotide sequence: TGCAGCGTTGATTATCTGGGCGTGAACACTGAAGCTTTCTTT. This chain links TRBV29-1 with TRBJ1-1; no clear D gene. Germline V gene data show CDR1 as SQVTM and CDR2 as ANQGSEA. V was cut by 3 bases and J by 0 bases, with 11 bases left in between. CDR3 length equals 14 residues.